This T cell receptor (beta chain) was found in a study of T-cell memory formation after mild COVID-19. Broader study findings: Some SARS-CoV-2-responding clones were already detected in memory before infection.

The sample holds one count of this clonotype. What it recognizes is unknown. MiXCR, applied by TCRdb to the 5' RACE reads, yields one record per CDR3 protein. Of about 13,000 distinct CDR3 sequences listed, roughly 19% are singletons. V shed 4 bases, J shed 0 bases, and the junction held 3 bases outside the gene matches. This CDR3 has 14 amino acids. Germline V gene lookup returns CDR1 SQVTM and CDR2 ANQGSEA. The origin of this receptor is an adult woman who had mild COVID-19 (a few samples of this study predate the infection). Cell type and time point are not known. The rearrangement joins TRBV29-1 to TRBJ2-3; 8 nucleotides align to TRBD2. The specimen was PBMCs or a T cell subset sorted from them (not recorded which). Here the CDR3 DNA reads TGCAGCGTTGGTACTAGCGGTAGCACAGATACGCAGTATTTT. Translating it yields CSVGTSGSTDTQYF.